Listed here are 27 T cell receptor beta chains from one sample, sequenced in a study of blood T cell repertoires in COVID-19. Repertoires were generated with immunoSEQ multiplex PCR, while TCRdb's copy carries only in-frame clones and drops some. The profile shows roughly 320,000 clones, around 90% of them singletons. The source material was peripheral blood. These receptors all come from a man aged 70-80 years with acute or convalescent COVID-19.

The chain links TRBV29-1 to TRBJ2-6, with 7 bases fitting TRBD1. The CDR3 is made up of 14 amino acids. Per the germline V gene, CDR1 is SQVTM and CDR2 is ANQGSEA. V lost 4 bases to trimming and J lost 2 bases; unmatched junction nucleotides: 2. CDR3: CSVADRAGANVLTF. The CDR3 nucleotides are TGCAGCGTTGCTGACAGGGCTGGGGCCAACGTCCTGACTTTC.

This rearrangement joins TRBV30 to TRBJ2-1; TRBD2 agrees at 11 bases. V dropped 2 bases and J dropped 6; count of bases not matched to a gene: 3. Germline lookup yields CDR1 GTSNPN and CDR2 SVGIG (reference sequence). The CDR3 sequence is 14 residues long. The CDR3 here is CAWSISGGANEQFF. The CDR3 DNA reads as TGTGCCTGGAGTATTAGCGGGGGGGCCAATGAGCAGTTCTTC.

Concerning this clone: This sample also contains other DNA sequences that code for the same CDR3. The chain has TRBV19 and TRBJ1-5; D is possibly TRBD1 (5 bases). Germline CDR1 and CDR2: LNHDA and SQIVND (reference sequence). Trimming pared 5 bases from V and 4 bases from J, leaving 15 bases between. The CDR3 runs 15 residues. CDR3 amino acids: CASSLGGGSNQPQHF. The CDR3 DNA reads TGTGCCAGTAGTCTTGGGGGGGGTTCGAATCAGCCCCAGCATTTT.

The CDR3 reads CASTSTGNTEAFF. The CDR3 DNA is TGTGCCAGTACCTCGACAGGGAACACTGAAGCTTTCTTT. The chain joins TRBV19 to TRBJ1-1; tentatively, D is TRBD1 (6 bases). The V end was cut by 7 bases, the J end by 1 base, with 10 bases between. The CDR3 contains 13 residues. Looked up from germline, CDR1 is LNHDA and CDR2 is SQIVND (reference sequence).

The chain uses TRBV27 and TRBJ1-2, with 7 bases fitting TRBD1. This CDR3 is 15 amino acids long. Unmatched junction bases numbered 12, after V lost 7 bases and J lost 4 bases. Per germline, CDR1 MNHEY and CDR2 SMNVEV (reference sequence). CDR3 sequence (DNA): TGTGCCAGCACTTACCGACAGGGATGGGGCTATGGCTACACCTTC. As protein: CASTYRQGWGYGYTF.

The chain links TRBV19 to TRBJ2-1, with 7 positions matching TRBD1. Per the germline V gene, CDR1 is LNHDA and CDR2 is SQIVND (reference sequence). J was trimmed by 5 bases and V by 3 bases; bases with no gene match: 16. This CDR3 is 18 amino acids long. This CDR3 reads CASSIRGGRASYHNEQFF. The CDR3 nucleotides are TGTGCCAGTAGTATTAGAGGGGGCAGAGCGTCCTACCACAATGAGCAGTTCTTC.

The chain joins TRBV30 to TRBJ2-1, with 8 positions matching TRBD1. The V segment lost 3 bases and the J segment 6 bases; nucleotides outside the gene matches: 1. The germline V gene encodes CDR1 GTSNPN and CDR2 SVGIG (reference sequence). This CDR3 spans 12 amino acids. In DNA form, the CDR3 reads TGTGCCTGGAGAGGACAGGGCAATGAGCAGTTCTTC. This gives the protein CAWRGQGNEQFF.

This chain uses TRBV6-2 or TRBV6-3 with TRBJ1-6; no clear D gene. The length of the CDR3 is 16 residues. V was cut by 5 bases and J by 4 bases, with 15 bases left in between. In germline, CDR1 is MNHEY, CDR2 SVGEGT. The CDR3 DNA is TGTGCCAGCAGTCCCCACCCGACTCGATATAATTCACCCCTCCACTTT. It encodes CASSPHPTRYNSPLHF.

This chain joins TRBV4-3 and TRBJ1-6; D not resolved. CDR1 and CDR2 from the germline V gene are LGHNA and YSLEER. The ends were cut back, 0 bases at V and 10 bases at J, with 19 bases in the middle. CDR3 length equals 17 residues. DNA for the CDR3: TGCGCCAGCAGCCAAGATGTCCCTCGGGCGTCGGGATCACCCCTCCACTTT. It specifies CASSQDVPRASGSPLHF.

This clone showed up just once. The chain employs TRBV6-5 and TRBJ1-3; no clear D gene. There are 14 residues in the CDR3. Trimming removed 2 bases at V and 3 bases at J, with 8 bases between. CDR1 and CDR2 from the germline V gene are MNHEY and SVGAGI. The CDR3 coding sequence is TGTGCCAGCAGTTACCCGGTTCGTGGAAACACCATATATTTT. This translates into CASSYPVRGNTIYF.

J is TRBJ2-5 and V is TRBV5-1, with no clear D. Trimming took 1 base from V and 5 from J, leaving 12 bases between them. The germline CDR1 and CDR2 sequences are SGHRS and YFSETQ. The CDR3 is made up of 14 amino acids. The CDR3 DNA reads as TGCGCCAGCAGCTTGTCGAACTCCGGGGAGACCCAGTACTTC. Translated, it gives CASSLSNSGETQYF.

This clone was recorded a few times. This chain links TRBV15 with TRBJ1-6; the D is unclear. This CDR3 spans 13 amino acids. Germline V gene sequence: CDR1 LNHNV, CDR2 YYDKDF (reference sequence). Between the trimmed V and J ends, which lost 1 base and 7 bases, there was a span of 5 bases. The CDR3, as DNA: TGTGCCACCAGCAGAGTCCCGAATTCACCCCTCCACTTT. Its protein product is CATSRVPNSPLHF.

The rearrangement links TRBV21-1 to TRBJ2-3; the table's D call, TRBD1, was not checked against the DNA. TRBV21-1 is reported as a pseudogene. CDR3 length: 15 residues. CDR3 sequence: CASSKGTGEGDTQYF. DNA of the CDR3: TGTGCCAGCAGCAAGGGGACAGGGGAGGGGGATACGCAGTATTTT.

The chain combines TRBV4-2 with TRBJ2-5, with 9 nucleotides matching TRBD2. The CDR3 length is 13 residues. J lost 4 bases, V lost 5 bases, and 2 bases had no gene match. Looked up from germline, CDR1 is LGHNA and CDR2 is YNFKEQ. The CDR3 nucleotides read TGTGCCAGCAGCGATAGCGGGGGAGAGACCCAGTACTTC. Residues: CASSDSGGETQYF.

The genes are TRBV30 and TRBJ1-2; TRBD1 might be the D (6 bases). Germline V CDR1 and CDR2: GTSNPN, SVGIG (reference sequence). The CDR3 is 14 amino acids. The V end lost 0 bases, the J end lost 0 bases, and 8 bases lay between the germline ends. The CDR3 sequence: CAWSVQGPNYGYTF. The CDR3, as DNA: TGTGCCTGGAGTGTACAGGGCCCTAACTATGGCTACACCTTC.

The chain couples TRBV13 to TRBJ1-6; maybe TRBD1 (5 bases). Germline-derived CDR1 and CDR2 are PRHDT and FYEKMQ (reference sequence). The germline V and J ends were trimmed by 4 bases and 0 bases, with 10 bases remaining between them. The CDR3 contains 16 residues. The DNA for the CDR3 is TGTGCCAGCAGCTCGGGGGGTGGCTCCTATAATTCACCCCTCCACTTT. Amino acids: CASSSGGGSYNSPLHF.

This chain connects TRBV19 to TRBJ1-4; 7 bases fit TRBD1. V lost 9 bases to trimming and J lost 8 bases; unmatched junction nucleotides: 9. The CDR3 covers 13 residues. Per the germline V gene, CDR1 is LNHDA and CDR2 is SQIVND (reference sequence). The CDR3 region is CASRTGDFEKLFF. As DNA, the CDR3 is TGTGCCAGCAGAACAGGGGACTTCGAAAAACTGTTTTTT.

The chain has TRBV25-1 and TRBJ1-4, with a weak D call TRBD1 (5 bases). Trimming took 6 bases from V and 2 from J, leaving 13 bases between them. Germline CDR1 reads MGHDK; CDR2 reads SYGVNS. The CDR3 extends over 15 amino acids. The CDR3 region has the DNA TGTGCCAGCAGCGTGGGGACTCAGACTAATGAAAAACTGTTTTTT. It specifies CASSVGTQTNEKLFF.

The chain's CDR3 is CASSIDDRGWSEAFF. Here the CDR3 DNA reads TGTGCCAGTAGTATAGATGACAGGGGGTGGTCTGAAGCTTTCTTT. V and J are TRBV19 and TRBJ1-1; 9 bases are shared with TRBD1. The CDR3 totals 15 residues. V shed 0 bases and J 6 bases; nucleotides not matched to a gene: 5. Germline CDR1 reads LNHDA; CDR2 reads SQIVND (reference sequence).

This sequence joins TRBV15 and TRBJ2-7; no clear D gene. Germline V lookup: CDR1 LNHNV, CDR2 YYDKDF (reference sequence). The CDR3 is 13 amino acids. V lost 1 base and J 5 bases, leaving 9 bases between the germline ends. The CDR3 DNA follows: TGTGCCACCAGCAGAGCAGAAATTAACGAGCAGTACTTC. Protein: CATSRAEINEQYF.

J is TRBJ1-5 and V is TRBV30; 8 nucleotides align to TRBD1. Germline CDR1 and CDR2: GTSNPN and SVGIG (reference sequence). Trimming took 5 bases from V and 7 from J; bases not matched to a gene: 7. The CDR3 has 13 residues. CDR3 in amino acids: CAWGQGLGQPQHF. The CDR3 nucleotides are TGTGCCTGGGGACAGGGTTTAGGGCAGCCCCAGCATTTT.

V usage is TRBV5-6 and J usage is TRBJ2-7; 9 bases line up with TRBD1. The CDR3 extends over 15 amino acids. V lost 0 bases and J lost 1; bases outside the gene matches: 2. Germline loops: CDR1 SGHDT, CDR2 YYEEEE. The CDR3 loop is CASSLVDRGSYEQYF. The CDR3 region has the DNA TGTGCCAGCAGCTTGGTAGACAGGGGGTCCTACGAGCAGTACTTC.

The chain has TRBV12-3 or TRBV12-4 and TRBJ1-5; 9 bases map to TRBD1. The CDR3 runs 13 residues. The ends lost 5 bases at V and 6 bases at J; junction bases unmatched: 2. The CDR3 region has the DNA TGTGCCAGCAGTCGGACAGGGGTTCAGCCCCAGCATTTT. Its translation is CASSRTGVQPQHF.

The chain couples TRBV27 to TRBJ2-5, with D tentatively TRBD1 (6 bases). The CDR3 totals 14 residues. V shed 4 bases and J shed 0 bases, with 9 bases lying between them. Germline assignment: CDR1 MNHEY and CDR2 SMNVEV (reference sequence). The CDR3 DNA sequence: TGTGCCAGCAGTTATGACAGGAACCAAGAGACCCAGTACTTC. Its translation is CASSYDRNQETQYF.

V and J are TRBV4-2 and TRBJ2-3; 12 nucleotides match TRBD2. Trimming took 4 bases from V and 6 from J; bases not matched to a gene: 8. CDR3 length: 16 residues. Germline CDR1 reads LGHNA; CDR2 reads YNFKEQ. CDR3 residues: CASSLETSGSVDTQYF. In DNA form, the CDR3 reads TGTGCCAGCAGCCTTGAGACTAGCGGGAGCGTGGATACGCAGTATTTT.

V is TRBV2 and J is TRBJ2-1, with 9 nucleotides matching TRBD2. This CDR3 comprises 15 residues. The V gene's germline CDR1 is SNHLY and CDR2 FYNNEI. With 9 bases clipped from V and 3 bases from J, the junction kept 9 bases outside the gene matches. The CDR3 DNA reads TGTGCCAGTAAACCCGGGACTAGCAGCTACAATGAGCAGTTCTTC. Amino acid sequence: CASKPGTSSYNEQFF. Filled out from reference TRBV2 and TRBJ2-1, the complete variable domain reads EPEVTQTPSHQVTQMGQEVILRCVPISNHLYFYWYRQILGQKVEFLVSFYNNEISEKSEIFDDQFSVERPDGSNFTLKIRSTKLEDSAMYFCASKPGTSSYNEQFFGPGTRLTVL.

The V and J genes are TRBV6-5 and TRBJ2-2; no definite D call. This CDR3 spans 15 amino acids. V lost 6 bases to trimming and J lost 0 bases, with 11 bases between them. Per germline, CDR1 MNHEY and CDR2 SVGAGI. CDR3 in DNA: TGTGCCAGCAGCATTCAACTTCCGAACACCGGGGAGCTGTTTTTT. Residues: CASSIQLPNTGELFF.